The 23 T cell receptor beta chains below come from one sample, sequenced in a study of T cell clonality in common variable immunodeficiency. Sequencing used immunoSEQ multiplex PCR; TCRdb keeps in-frame clones, though not all of them. The data show about 74,000 clones, with none appearing a single time. Sequencing was carried out using peripheral blood mononuclear cells. These receptors were taken from a person aged 18 to 75 in good health.

Many counts were recorded for this clone. Coverage ceases 3 residues before the CDR3 finishes, and the germline J gene fills in the end. V usage is TRBV15 and J usage is TRBJ1-2; 8 bases are shared with TRBD1. CDR1 LNHNV and CDR2 YYDKDF come from the germline V gene (reference sequence). The CDR3 extends over 15 amino acids. Trimming removed 0 bases from V and 5 bases from J; junction bases left unmatched: 5. The part of the CDR3 DNA that was read is TGTGCCACCAGCAGAGATAATAACAGGGGGTATGGC. The encoded protein is CATSRDNNRGYG. The entire CDR3 sequence reads CATSRDNNRGYGYTF.

This clone was picked up many times. The CDR3 end is not reached by the read, which stops 3 residues before it; the germline J gene fills it in. This rearrangement joins TRBV7-9 to TRBJ2-7; D may be TRBD1 (6 bases). The V gene's germline CDR1 is SEHNR and CDR2 FQNEAQ (reference sequence). The CDR3 has 14 residues. V lost 5 bases, J lost 3 bases, and 14 bases lay in between. CDR3 amino acids: CASSLDGTRYEQYF. The CDR3 bases that were read are TGTGCCAGCAGCCTTGACGGGACACGCTACGAG. The entire variable domain, with the rest obtained from reference TRBV7-9 and TRBJ2-7, is as follows: DTGVSQNPRHKITKRGQNVTFRCDPISEHNRLYWYRQTLGQGPEFLTYFQNEAQLEKSRLLSDRFSAERPKGSFSTLEIQRTEQGDSAMYLCASSLDGTRYEQYFGPGTRLTVT.

This clone was counted ten times or more. The CDR3 is cut off 3 residues early in the read; its end comes from the germline J gene. This chain links TRBV7-2 with TRBJ2-7; 8 bases align to TRBD2. The CDR3 length is 13 residues. V dropped 5 bases and J dropped 6; count of bases not matched to a gene: 6. Germline V gene lookup returns CDR1 SGHTA and CDR2 FQGNSA. Partial CDR3 DNA: TGTGCCAGCAGCCAAGCGGGAGCGAGCGAG. Its protein product is CASSQAGASE. The complete CDR3 reads CASSQAGASEQYF.

The table lists this clone with many counts. With the read ending 3 residues before the CDR3 end, the germline J gene is used to fill in that end. V usage is TRBV7-2 and J usage is TRBJ1-5; D might be TRBD1 (6 bases). The CDR3 consists of 15 residues. The germline V and J ends were trimmed by 4 bases and 1 base, with 11 bases remaining between them. The germline CDR1 and CDR2 sequences are SGHTA and FQGNSA. CDR3 DNA (partial): TGTGCCAGCAGCTCGAACAGGGTCAGCAATCAGCCC. Translating gives CASSSNRVSNQP. The entire CDR3 protein is CASSSNRVSNQPQHF.

This clone was observed at least ten times. Read data end 3 residues before the CDR3 end; the end is taken from the germline J gene. This chain connects TRBV6-2 or TRBV6-3 to TRBJ2-1; D possibly matches TRBD1 or TRBD2 (5 bases each). The CDR3 consists of 12 residues. Trimming shortened V by 7 bases and J by 4 bases, and 8 bases separated the two germline ends. Germline loops: CDR1 MNHEY, CDR2 SVGEGT. The CDR3 loop is CASNEGYNEQFF. CDR3 DNA, as far as it was read: TGTGCCAGCAATGAGGGGTACAATGAG.

This clone was recorded at least ten times. The read ends 3 residues shy of where the CDR3 ends; the end is completed using the germline J gene. J is TRBJ2-7 and V is TRBV6-2 or TRBV6-3; D is perhaps TRBD2 (7 bases). This CDR3 region has 16 residues. Germline CDR1 is MNHEY and CDR2 is SVGEGT. Trimming stripped 0 bases from V and 0 bases from J, with 12 bases between. CDR3 sequence: CASSYSEGGSSYEQYF. The sequenced CDR3 bases are TGTGCCAGCAGTTACTCGGAGGGGGGGAGCTCCTACGAG.

This clone was counted ten times or more. The CDR3 is cut off 3 residues early in the read; its end comes from the germline J gene. The chain employs TRBV20-1 and TRBJ1-1; 7 bases align to TRBD1. Losses at the gene ends were 6 bases for V and 6 bases for J; bases not matched to a gene: 7. Germline assignment: CDR1 DFQATT and CDR2 SNEGSKA (reference sequence). The CDR3 contains 12 residues. CDR3 DNA (partial): TGCAGTGCCGCCCGACAGGGTCCTGAA. It encodes CSAARQGPE. The full CDR3 protein reads CSAARQGPEAFF.

This clone appeared many times. The read stops 3 residues short of the end of the CDR3; the missing end is completed from the germline J gene. The chain joins TRBV5-1 to TRBJ2-1, with TRBD2 matching over 7 bases. Germline CDR1 is SGHRS and CDR2 is YFSETQ. The J segment lost 5 bases and the V segment lost 7 bases, leaving 6 bases of the junction unmatched. The CDR3 is 13 residues long. Here the CDR3 reads CASGPLADNEQFF. The CDR3 DNA, read in part, is TGCGCCAGCGGCCCTCTAGCGGACAATGAG.

As regards this clone: The sequenced fragment ends 3 residues before the CDR3 boundary, so the rest is inferred from the germline J gene. The J gene is TRBJ1-2, the V gene TRBV30, with D unclear. In germline, CDR1 is GTSNPN, CDR2 SVGIG (reference sequence). The CDR3 extends over 14 amino acids. The DNA read from the CDR3 is TGTGCCTGGAGTGTACTAGCGGGAGGTGGTGAC. As protein: CAWSVLAGGGD. The whole CDR3 sequence is CAWSVLAGGGDYTF.

This clone has a count of ten or more. The read terminates 3 residues before the CDR3 end, so the remaining end is supplied by the germline J gene. The chain couples TRBV19 to TRBJ1-5; no reliable D call. The length of the CDR3 is 12 residues. V dropped 3 bases and J dropped 5 bases, with 5 bases sitting between them. Germline V gene lookup returns CDR1 LNHDA and CDR2 SQIVND (reference sequence). The DNA read from the CDR3 is TGTGCCAGTAGTATTATCGATCAGCCC. Its translation: CASSIIDQP. The whole CDR3 sequence reads CASSIIDQPQHF.

This clone occurred many times. Coverage ceases 3 residues before the CDR3 finishes, and the germline J gene fills in the end. This chain joins TRBV5-6 and TRBJ1-3, with D unclear. V lost 4 bases, J lost 6 bases, and 11 bases lay in between. The CDR3 has 13 amino acids. CDR1 and CDR2 from the germline V gene are SGHDT and YYEEEE. The chain's CDR3 is CASSPVYANTIYF. The sequenced CDR3 bases are TGTGCCAGCAGCCCGGTGTATGCAAACACC.

This clone came up many times. The read comes to an end 3 residues before the CDR3 does, leaving the germline J gene to fill in the end. The chain employs TRBV6-2 or TRBV6-3 and TRBJ2-7; 10 bases match TRBD2. J gave up 3 bases and V 5 bases, and 10 bases lay outside the gene matches. CDR1 is MNHEY and CDR2 is SVGEGT in the germline V gene. This CDR3 is 16 amino acids long. CDR3 DNA, as far as it was read: TGTGCCAGCAGTCCGCCGGGACTAGCGCCAGACTACGAG. Amino acid sequence: CASSPPGLAPDYE. The whole CDR3 sequence reads CASSPPGLAPDYEQYF.

This clone has at least ten counts. The DNA ends 3 residues before the CDR3 does, and the rest of the CDR3 is filled in from the germline J gene. The chain has TRBV2 and TRBJ2-1; D is perhaps TRBD2 (7 bases). CDR3 length: 18 residues. The V gene lost 5 bases and the J gene lost 0 bases, with 20 bases spanning the gap. Germline CDR1 reads SNHLY; CDR2 reads FYNNEI. CDR3 in amino acids: CASSSSLGGGSSYNEQFF. CDR3 DNA, as far as it was read: TGTGCCAGCAGTTCGTCCTTAGGGGGAGGGAGCTCCTACAATGAG. Using reference TRBV2 and TRBJ2-1 for the parts outside the CDR3, the full variable domain is EPEVTQTPSHQVTQMGQEVILRCVPISNHLYFYWYRQILGQKVEFLVSFYNNEISEKSEIFDDQFSVERPDGSNFTLKIRSTKLEDSAMYFCASSSSLGGGSSYNEQFFGPGTRLTVL.

This clone was seen at least ten times. The read terminates 3 residues before the CDR3 end, so the remaining end is supplied by the germline J gene. This chain uses TRBV18 with TRBJ1-2; TRBD1 matches 7 bases. The CDR3 length is 15 residues. Per germline, CDR1 KGHSH and CDR2 LQKENI. The sequenced CDR3 bases are TGTGCCAGCTCACCCCCGGGACAGAGGAAAGAAGGC. Amino acid sequence: CASSPPGQRKEG. In full, the CDR3 reads CASSPPGQRKEGYTF.

The sample holds many counts of this clone. The CDR3 end is not reached by the read, which stops 3 residues before it; the germline J gene fills it in. The chain is built from TRBV30 and TRBJ1-5; D may be TRBD1 (6 bases). The CDR3 sequence is 15 residues long. V lost 0 bases and J lost 2, with 11 bases in between. Germline V gene data show CDR1 as GTSNPN and CDR2 as SVGIG (reference sequence). The CDR3 here is CAWSVGSGGNQPQHF. The sequenced part of the CDR3 DNA is TGTGCCTGGAGTGTAGGATCAGGGGGCAATCAGCCC.

This clone was counted at least ten times. The CDR3 extends 3 residues past the end of the read, so its final part is completed from the germline J gene. This chain links TRBV12-3 or TRBV12-4 with TRBJ2-2, with D possibly TRBD2 on 5 matching bases. The CDR3 loop spans 14 amino acids. Trimming pared 3 bases from V and 3 bases from J, leaving 8 bases between. The chain's CDR3 is CASSFGVDTGELFF. The covered CDR3 bases are TGTGCCAGCAGTTTCGGGGTGGACACCGGGGAG.

This clone appeared a few times. From the germline J gene comes the end of the CDR3, since the read stops 3 residues before it. V usage is TRBV7-2 and J usage is TRBJ1-5; D is ambiguous. The V gene lost 3 bases and the J gene lost 5 bases, with 5 bases spanning the gap. Looked up from germline, CDR1 is SGHTA and CDR2 is FQGNSA. The CDR3 contains 12 residues. The part of the CDR3 DNA that was read is TGTGCCAGCAGCTTTAGGGATCAGCCC. It codes for CASSFRDQP. The entire CDR3 protein is CASSFRDQPQHF.

This clone was seen at least ten times. The sequenced fragment ends 3 residues before the CDR3 boundary, so the rest is inferred from the germline J gene. V and J are TRBV7-2 and TRBJ2-7; TRBD2 is a possible D gene (6 bases). This CDR3 has 14 residues. CDR1 is SGHTA, CDR2 FQGNSA, per germline. The V gene lost 2 bases and the J gene lost 4 bases, with 12 bases spanning the gap. The sequenced part of the CDR3 DNA is TGTGCCAGCAGCTTATCGGCTAGCGTTTACGAG. Translated, it gives CASSLSASVYE. The entire CDR3 protein is CASSLSASVYEQYF.

Ten or more counts support this clone. The CDR3 end lies 3 residues beyond the end of the read and is filled in from the germline J gene. The J gene is TRBJ2-3, the V gene TRBV5-1; tentatively, D is TRBD1 (5 bases). V lost 0 bases and J lost 0, with 5 bases in between. Germline-derived CDR1 and CDR2 are SGHRS and YFSETQ. CDR3 size: 14 residues. The CDR3 here is CASSLEGSTDTQYF. CDR3 DNA (partial): TGCGCCAGCAGCTTGGAGGGGAGCACAGATACG.

This clone appeared many times. Coverage ceases 3 residues before the CDR3 finishes, and the germline J gene fills in the end. This chain joins TRBV12-3 or TRBV12-4 and TRBJ2-1, with TRBD2 matching 9 bases. The CDR3 has 15 residues. V shed 3 bases, J shed 7 bases, and the junction held 7 bases outside the gene matches. The CDR3 DNA, read in part, is TGTGCCAGCAGTTTGGGCGGGAGGGCTGTAAATGAG. This translates into CASSLGGRAVNE. The entire CDR3 protein is CASSLGGRAVNEQFF.

This clone occurred many times. From the germline J gene comes the end of the CDR3, since the read stops 3 residues before it. The chain carries TRBV28 and TRBJ2-7, with D possibly being TRBD2 (5 bases). The CDR3 has 11 residues. Looked up from germline, CDR1 is MDHEN and CDR2 is SYDVKM. Trimming shortened V by 6 bases and J by 4 bases, and 7 bases separated the two germline ends. CDR3 bases read: TGTGCCAGCAGCCGAGGGTACGAG. It codes for CASSRGYE. The CDR3 in its entirety is CASSRGYEQYF.

This clone was seen many times. Incomplete CDR3 DNA: TGCGCCAGCTCGACCGGGACTACCGAAGAGACC. This codes for CASSTGTTEET. The full CDR3 is CASSTGTTEETQYF. V usage is TRBV5-1 and J usage is TRBJ2-5, with 7 positions matching TRBD2. The read finishes 3 residues shy of the CDR3 end, and the germline J gene is used to complete it. V trimming: 7 bases; J trimming: 3 bases; junction bases outside the gene matches: 9. CDR1 SGHRS and CDR2 YFSETQ come from the germline V gene. This CDR3 is 14 amino acids long.

This clone was counted ten times or more. The covered CDR3 bases are TGCGCCAGCAGCTCCTCTAGCGACAGCTCCTACAATGAG. Encoded protein: CASSSSSDSSYNE. The CDR3 reads in full as CASSSSSDSSYNEQFF. The rearrangement uses TRBV5-1 and TRBJ2-1; the D gene is possibly TRBD2 (6 bases). The CDR3 is cut off 3 residues early in the read; its end comes from the germline J gene. This CDR3 is built from 16 residues. Trimming stripped 3 bases from V and 0 bases from J, with 13 bases between. The V gene's germline CDR1 is SGHRS and CDR2 YFSETQ.